These 23 T cell receptor beta chains share one sample of origin, sequenced in a study of blood T cells in healthy people across ages. A sample-barcoded 5' primer and a J-beta primer mix were used in a second PCR of roughly 7 to 12 cycles. Each CDR3 protein gets one entry after TCRdb re-called the 5' RACE reads with MiXCR. The sample holds about 1.4 million distinct CDR3 sequences; roughly 60% are singletons and the top ten take over 6.5%. What was sequenced was blood. Receptors were obtained from a man between 18 and 35 years old in good health.

The V gene is TRBV5-1, the J gene TRBJ1-4; D is unresolved. CDR3 length: 15 amino acids. The germline V and J ends were trimmed by 4 bases and 8 bases, with 18 bases remaining between them. Germline CDR1 and CDR2: SGHRS and YFSETQ. CDR3 coding DNA: TGCGCCAGCAGCCCGGGCAGCCCCGAATCGGAAAAACTGTTTTTT. Translation gives CASSPGSPESEKLFF.

The chain carries TRBV20-1 and TRBJ2-7, with TRBD2 matching over 16 bases. Germline V gene lookup returns CDR1 DFQATT and CDR2 SNEGSKA (reference sequence). Losses at the gene ends were 4 bases for V and 3 bases for J; bases not matched to a gene: 15. The CDR3 runs 19 residues. CDR3 in amino acids: CSANIAGLAGGHYDYEQYF. CDR3 bases: TGCAGTGCTAACATCGCGGGACTAGCGGGAGGGCACTACGACTACGAGCAGTACTTC.

This clonotype was picked up one time. This chain uses TRBV27 with TRBJ2-3; weak D call: TRBD1 (6 bases). Deletions cut 8 bases from V and 0 bases from J, with 15 bases between. The CDR3 is 15 residues long. Germline V lookup: CDR1 MNHEY, CDR2 SMNVEV (reference sequence). The CDR3 DNA reads TGTGCCAGCGCCCCCGGGACAACTAGCACAGATACGCAGTATTTT. Translated, it gives CASAPGTTSTDTQYF.

The chain carries TRBV7-2 and TRBJ2-7, with D possibly being TRBD2 (5 bases). The V and J ends lost 5 bases and 4 bases respectively, with 21 bases between them. CDR1 SGHTA and CDR2 FQGNSA come from the germline V gene. The CDR3 covers 16 residues. The CDR3 DNA reads TGTGCCAGCAGCCATGGAGCGGCCCCGCCTGAATACGAGCAGTACTTC. Encoded protein: CASSHGAAPPEYEQYF.

The gene calls are TRBV9 and TRBJ2-3; 8 nucleotides align to TRBD2. The CDR3 is 17 amino acids. Germline lookup yields CDR1 SGDLS and CDR2 YYNGEE. Trimming took 3 bases from V and 2 from J; bases not matched to a gene: 11. The CDR3 protein is CASSDPEVAGYTDTQYF. The DNA for the CDR3 is TGTGCCAGCAGCGACCCCGAGGTAGCGGGATACACAGATACGCAGTATTTT. The full variable domain, with the rest looked up from reference TRBV9 and TRBJ2-3, is DSGVTQTPKHLITATGQRVTLRCSPRSGDLSVYWYQQSLDQGLQFLIQYYNGEERAKGNILERFSAQQFPDLHSELNLSSLELGDSALYFCASSDPEVAGYTDTQYFGPGTRLTVL.

In its sample, this clonotype was seen once. The J gene is TRBJ2-1, the V gene TRBV7-2; D not resolved. V was pared by 3 bases and J by 5 bases, with 23 bases between. The CDR3 is 18 amino acids. The V gene's germline CDR1 is SGHTA and CDR2 FQGNSA. The DNA of the CDR3 is TGTGCCAGCAGCTTCGAAGTGGTCCTTTGGGCCCTACACAATGAGCAGTTCTTC. Translating gives CASSFEVVLWALHNEQFF.

The chain uses TRBV12-3 or TRBV12-4 and TRBJ2-7; 10 bases fit TRBD2. The CDR3 sequence is 16 residues long. Unmatched junction bases numbered 9, after V lost 3 bases and J lost 4 bases. As DNA, the CDR3 is TGTGCCAGCAGTTTTGGAACTAGCGGGGTTAGATACGAGCAGTACTTC. Residues: CASSFGTSGVRYEQYF.

The genes are TRBV12-3 or TRBV12-4 and TRBJ2-7, with a possible D match to TRBD1 (5 bases). The last part of the DNA fits TRBJ2-5 better; the J call may be wrong. This CDR3 has 15 amino acids. CDR3 in DNA: TGTGCCAGCAGTCCGCCCTTGGGGCAAGCGGAGACCCAGTACTTC. The encoded protein is CASSPPLGQAETQYF.

V and J are TRBV27 and TRBJ1-1; 8 positions match TRBD1. Germline lookup yields CDR1 MNHEY and CDR2 SMNVEV (reference sequence). V shed 4 bases, J shed 0 bases, and the junction held 4 bases outside the gene matches. The CDR3 length is 15 residues. The chain's CDR3 is CASSWQGALNTEAFF. As DNA, the CDR3 is TGTGCCAGCAGTTGGCAGGGGGCCCTGAACACTGAAGCTTTCTTT.

The genes are TRBV16 and TRBJ2-1, with D possibly TRBD1 on 5 matching bases. The CDR3 has 18 residues. Trimming left V 0 bases short and J 0 bases short, with 15 bases between. Germline V gene sequence: CDR1 KGHSY, CDR2 FQNENV. The CDR3 DNA reads TGTGCCAGCAGCCAATCGGGGCGTTATTCAAGCTCCTACAATGAGCAGTTCTTC. Translating gives CASSQSGRYSSSYNEQFF.

The chain uses TRBV4-1 and TRBJ2-2; D is undetermined. V shed 9 bases and J shed 4 bases, with 15 bases lying between them. The CDR3 has 14 residues. Germline CDR1 is MGHRA and CDR2 is YSYEKL. For the CDR3, the DNA is TGCGCCAGGCCGCCGGATGATGCCACCGGGGAGCTGTTTTTT. Amino acids: CARPPDDATGELFF.

V and J are TRBV6-2 or TRBV6-3 and TRBJ2-3, with D unclear. V lost 2 bases and J 2 bases, leaving 11 bases between the germline ends. CDR3 length: 15 amino acids. Germline values: CDR1 MNHEY, CDR2 SVGEGT. CDR3 DNA sequence: TGTGCCAGCAGTTACAGGCAAGGAGTCACAGATACGCAGTATTTT. It codes for CASSYRQGVTDTQYF.

The rearrangement joins TRBV10-3 to TRBJ1-5, with 9 bases identical to TRBD1. Looked up from germline, CDR1 is ENHRY and CDR2 is SYGVKD. With 4 bases clipped from V and 1 base from J, the junction kept 5 bases outside the gene matches. CDR3 size: 16 residues. The CDR3 sequence: CAISGDRVGSNQPQHF. CDR3 bases: TGTGCCATCAGTGGGGACAGGGTTGGAAGCAATCAGCCCCAGCATTTT.

The gene calls are TRBV2 and TRBJ1-2; 10 bases align to TRBD1. This CDR3 contains 15 residues. Losses at the gene ends were 6 bases for V and 5 bases for J; bases not matched to a gene: 9. Germline loops: CDR1 SNHLY, CDR2 FYNNEI. DNA of the CDR3: TGTGCCAGCAGGGACAGACAGGGGGCAAATTATGGCTACACCTTC. It is translated as CASRDRQGANYGYTF.

This rearrangement joins TRBV29-1 to TRBJ2-3, with TRBD2 matching over 12 bases. This CDR3 has 12 residues. Germline V gives CDR1 SQVTM, CDR2 ANQGSEA. Trimming cost V 6 bases and J 5 bases; bases outside gene matches: 0. The CDR3 bases are TGCAGCGTGACTAGCGGGAGAGATACGCAGTATTTT. It specifies CSVTSGRDTQYF.

This clonotype came up once. The rearrangement uses TRBV6-6 and TRBJ2-7, with 9 bases that match TRBD2. This CDR3 is built from 16 residues. V was pared by 2 bases and J by 2 bases, with 7 bases of the junction left unmatched. The germline gives CDR1 MNHNY, CDR2 SVGAGI (reference sequence). CDR3 sequence: CASSYPSGRNPYEQYF. DNA of the CDR3: TGTGCCAGCAGTTACCCCAGCGGGAGGAATCCCTACGAGCAGTACTTC.

V gene TRBV21-1 combines with J gene TRBJ1-5; TRBD1, as called in the table, went unchecked against the DNA. TRBV21-1 is a recognized pseudogene. The CDR3 is 14 residues long. The CDR3 spells CASRPGSYGQPQHF. The DNA of the CDR3 is TGTGCCAGCAGACCGGGATCCTATGGACAGCCCCAGCATTTT.

This chain connects TRBV4-1 to TRBJ2-1, with TRBD1 identical over 11 bases. The CDR3 length is 14 residues. Germline V gene lookup returns CDR1 MGHRA and CDR2 YSYEKL. Trimming at V came to 3 bases and at J to 8 bases, leaving 3 bases not matched to a gene. CDR3 in DNA: TGCGCCAGCAGCCAGGGACAGGGGGGAGATGAGCAGTTCTTC. It specifies CASSQGQGGDEQFF.

The V gene is TRBV7-9, the J gene TRBJ2-4; 9 nucleotides agree with TRBD1. The end of the DNA aligns better with TRBJ2-7, so the J call may be wrong. Looked up from germline, CDR1 is SEHNR and CDR2 is FQNEAQ (reference sequence). The CDR3 is 15 amino acids. For the CDR3, the DNA is TGTGCCAGCAGCTTATTTTATGGACAGGGGTACGAGCAGTACTTC. Amino acid sequence: CASSLFYGQGYEQYF.

As regards this clonotype: One end of the junction is discordant with germline, which a read error may explain. Written as DNA, the CDR3 is TGTACCAGCAGTGAATTCAGGACAGGGAGCCACGAGCAGTACTTC. This gives the protein CTSSEFRTGSHEQYF. The chain employs TRBV25-1 and TRBJ2-5; 8 bases agree with TRBD1. The J call may be incorrect, as the DNA end agrees better with TRBJ2-7. This CDR3 contains 15 residues. Germline V gene lookup returns CDR1 MGHDK and CDR2 SYGVNS.

The V call is TRBV11-1, the J call TRBJ1-1; 7 nucleotides match TRBD1. Unmatched junction bases numbered 8, after V lost 0 bases and J lost 7 bases. The germline V gene encodes CDR1 SGHAT and CDR2 FQDESV (reference sequence). The CDR3 extends over 15 amino acids. CDR3 nucleotides: TGTGCCAGCAGCTTAGCGCCGACAGGGCTGCTTGAAGCTTTCTTT. Translating gives CASSLAPTGLLEAFF.

The J gene is TRBJ2-2, the V gene TRBV2; D remains unclear. Trimming cost V 3 bases and J 7 bases, with 9 bases left between them. The CDR3 totals 13 residues. The germline V gene has CDR1 SNHLY and CDR2 FYNNEI. In nucleotides, the CDR3 is TGTGCCAGCAGTGAGGGGTTTGGCGGGGAGCTGTTTTTT. It translates to CASSEGFGGELFF.

This clonotype came up many times. The gene calls are TRBV20-1 and TRBJ2-7, with 9 nucleotides matching TRBD1. The CDR3 is 12 residues long. From germline, CDR1 is DFQATT and CDR2 SNEGSKA (reference sequence). The CDR3 sequence is CSARDRVYEQYF. For the CDR3, the DNA is TGCAGCGCCCGGGACAGGGTTTACGAGCAGTACTTC.